This T cell receptor beta chain originates from a study of OX40 agonist ivuxolimab in advanced cancers. Study as a whole: Mean age approximately 66 years, range roughly 23 to 79; about 81% male. Antecedent anti-PD-1, anti-PD-L1 or anti-CTLA-4 therapy was permissible, with under 50% having received some.

V gave up 3 bases and J gave up 3 bases; unmatched junction bases: 5. CDR1 SGHRS and CDR2 YFSETQ come from the germline V gene. The CDR3 is 15 amino acids. Here immunoSEQ multiplex PCR was the method, and the copy in TCRdb shows in-frame clones only, minus some. Among tens of thousands of clones listed, approximately 82% were seen once. This TCR came from an adult with an advanced solid tumor such as melanoma, head and neck, liver or kidney cancer. V and J are TRBV5-1 and TRBJ2-5; 10 nucleotides line up with TRBD1. Sequences were derived from CD4+ or CD8+ T cells sorted from blood, sampled in a trial of the OX40 agonist ivuxolimab. The chain's CDR3 is CASSWAGTGEETQYF. CDR3 nucleotides: TGCGCCAGCAGCTGGGCCGGGACAGGGGAAGAGACCCAGTACTTC.